The clone carrying this T cell receptor beta chain occurred a few times. Its antigen is unknown. The data derive from a study of beta chain features in type 1 diabetes. The wider study: In all, more than 90,000,000 sorted cells from all samples were analyzed. The study, taken as a whole, reports: Moderately but significantly shorter TCRB CDR3s were found in Type 1 diabetes patients in all four CD4+ subsets. The similarity of naive, central memory and Treg TCRB repertoires appeared greater among patients than among healthy donors. VDJ junctions in type 1 diabetes patients carried more deletions and fewer insertions.

The authors reverse transcribed all of the isolated RNA, so sequencing captured expressed TCRB transcripts. Produced via immunoSEQ multiplex PCR; TCRdb's table is partial and in-frame only. Among more than 250,000 clones listed, around 21% were seen once. Each of the CD4+ naive, central memory, regulatory and stem cell-like memory populations was sorted via CD45RO/CCR7/CD25/CD127/CD95/CD27. The CDR3 spans 21 residues. In germline, CDR1 is LGHNA, CDR2 YSLEER. V was clipped by 0 bases and J by 3 bases; unmatched bases: 17. The rearrangement uses TRBV4-3 and TRBJ1-5, with 10 bases that match TRBD1. The clonotype comes from a woman aged 40 to 55 with type 1 diabetes. The material sequenced was naive CD4+ T cells from blood. For the CDR3, the DNA is TGCGCCAGCAGCCAAGATTTAGGAATGGGACAGGGGAAAGCGGACAATCAGCCCCAGCATTTT. Its translation: CASSQDLGMGQGKADNQPQHF.